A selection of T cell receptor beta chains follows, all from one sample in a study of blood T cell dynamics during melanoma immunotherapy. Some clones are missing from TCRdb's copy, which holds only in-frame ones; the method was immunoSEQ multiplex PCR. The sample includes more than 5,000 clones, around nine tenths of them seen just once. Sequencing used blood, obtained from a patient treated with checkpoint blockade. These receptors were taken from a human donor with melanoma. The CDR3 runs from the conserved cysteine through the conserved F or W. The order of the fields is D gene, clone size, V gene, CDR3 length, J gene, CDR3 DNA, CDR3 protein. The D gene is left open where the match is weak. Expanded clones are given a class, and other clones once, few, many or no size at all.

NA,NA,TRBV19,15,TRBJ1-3,TGTGCCAGTAGTACCCAGATGAACTCTGGAAACACCATATATTTT,CASSTQMNSGNTIYF
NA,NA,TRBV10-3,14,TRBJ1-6,TGTGCCATCAGTGAGACAGGGAGGAATTCACCCCTCCACTTT,CAISETGRNSPLHF
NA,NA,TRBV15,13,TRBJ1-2,TGTGCCACCAGCAGAGATGCGGACTATGGCTACACCTTC,CATSRDADYGYTF
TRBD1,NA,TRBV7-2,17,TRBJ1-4,TGTGCCAGCAGCTTAGTTGGGGGACAGGGGATAAGGGAAAAACTGTTTTTT,CASSLVGGQGIREKLFF
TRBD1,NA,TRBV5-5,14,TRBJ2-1,TGTGCCAGCAGCTTTCGGGACAGGGCCGATGAGCAGTTCTTC,CASSFRDRADEQFF
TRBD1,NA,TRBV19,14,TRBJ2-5,TGTGCCAGTAGTACGACAGGGCGTGGAGAGACCCAGTACTTC,CASSTTGRGETQYF
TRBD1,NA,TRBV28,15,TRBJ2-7,TGTGCCAGCAGTTTAATGGGACAGCAGTCCCACGAGCAGTACTTC,CASSLMGQQSHEQYF
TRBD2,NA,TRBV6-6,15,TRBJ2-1,TGTGCCAGCAGACGGCGGGAGGGGGGTTGGGATGAGCAGTTCTTC,CASRRREGGWDEQFF
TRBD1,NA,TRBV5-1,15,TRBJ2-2,TGCGCCAGCAGCTTGCTACAGGGGGCGACCGGGGAGCTGTTTTTT,CASSLLQGATGELFF
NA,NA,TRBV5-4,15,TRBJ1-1,TGTGCCAGCAGCTTGGAAGGCCGGGGCAACACTGAAGCTTTCTTT,CASSLEGRGNTEAFF
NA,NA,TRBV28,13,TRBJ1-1,TGTGCCAGCAGTTCCAGACAGTTAGGGCGAGCTTTCTTT,CASSSRQLGRAFF
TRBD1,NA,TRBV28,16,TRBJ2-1,TGTGCCAGCAGGACCTCGGGACAGGGCTCCTACAATGAGCAGTTCTTC,CASRTSGQGSYNEQFF
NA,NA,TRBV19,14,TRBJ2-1,TGTGCCAGTACCCCGACTCTCGGACGGCATGAGCAGTTCTTC,CASTPTLGRHEQFF
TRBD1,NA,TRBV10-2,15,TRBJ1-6,TGCGCCAGCCGCGGACAGGGCATCAATAATTCACCCCTCCACTTT,CASRGQGINNSPLHF
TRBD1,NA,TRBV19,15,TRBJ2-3,TGTGCCAGTAGACTGCAGGGGGTAGAAACAGATACGCAGTATTTT,CASRLQGVETDTQYF
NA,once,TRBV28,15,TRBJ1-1,TGTGCCAGCAGTCCCCAGGGACGGAGGTTCACTGAAGCTTTCTTT,CASSPQGRRFTEAFF
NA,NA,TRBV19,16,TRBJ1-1,TGTGCCAGTAGTCTCCCCGGGGGCGCGAAGAACACTGAAGCTTTCTTT,CASSLPGGAKNTEAFF
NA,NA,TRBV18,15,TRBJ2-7,TGTGCCAGCTCACCTTCCTCGGACATCTCCTACGAGCAGTACTTC,CASSPSSDISYEQYF
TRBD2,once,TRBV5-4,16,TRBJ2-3,TGTGCCAGCAGCTTGGCTGCTAGCGGAGGCTCAGATACGCAGTATTTT,CASSLAASGGSDTQYF
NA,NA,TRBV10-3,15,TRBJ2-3,TGTGCCATCAGGCAATGGGAGGGGAAGGGGGTTACGCAGTATTTT,CAIRQWEGKGVTQYF
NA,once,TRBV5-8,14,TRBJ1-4,TGTGCCAGCAGCTTGCAGGGGTTTAATGAAAAACTGTTTTTT,CASSLQGFNEKLFF
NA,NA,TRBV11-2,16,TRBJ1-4,TGTGCCAGCAGCTTAGTATCCGGCGGATATAATGAAAAACTGTTTTTT,CASSLVSGGYNEKLFF
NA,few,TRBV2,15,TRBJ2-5,TGTGCCAGCAGTGAAGTGAGGACAGAGCAAGAGACCCAGTACTTC,CASSEVRTEQETQYF
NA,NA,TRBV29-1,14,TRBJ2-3,TGCAGCGTTGCGATGGCAGGGAGCACAGATACGCAGTATTTT,CSVAMAGSTDTQYF
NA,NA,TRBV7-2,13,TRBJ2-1,TGTGCCAGCAGCTTATCATCCGGGGGTGAGCAGTTCTTC,CASSLSSGGEQFF
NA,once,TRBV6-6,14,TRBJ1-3,TGTGCCAGCAGTACCGGGACGGCTGGAAGCACCATATATTTT,CASSTGTAGSTIYF
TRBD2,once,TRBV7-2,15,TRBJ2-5,TGTGCCAGCAGCTTACAGCGGGGGGGCCGAGAGACCCAGTACTTC,CASSLQRGGRETQYF
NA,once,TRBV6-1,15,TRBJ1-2,TGTGCCAGCAGTGAACGATTCCGGGGAGTTGGTGGCTACACCTTC,CASSERFRGVGGYTF
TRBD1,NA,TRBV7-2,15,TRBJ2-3,TGTGCCAGCAGCCCGACAGGGGGCTTCTCAGATACGCAGTATTTT,CASSPTGGFSDTQYF
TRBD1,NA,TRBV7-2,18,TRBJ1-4,TGTGCCAGCAGCGACAAATCCGGGACAGGATTTGGGAATGAAAAACTGTTTTTT,CASSDKSGTGFGNEKLFF
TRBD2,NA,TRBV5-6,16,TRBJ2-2,TGTGCCAGCAGCTTTACTAGCGGGCCGAACACCGGGGAGCTGTTTTTT,CASSFTSGPNTGELFF
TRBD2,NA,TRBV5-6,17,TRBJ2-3,TGTGCCAGCAGCTTTCGCACTAGCGGGGTCCTCACAGATACGCAGTATTTT,CASSFRTSGVLTDTQYF
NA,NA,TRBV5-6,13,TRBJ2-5,TGTGCCAGCAGCCCGAACTACCAAGAGACCCAGTACTTC,CASSPNYQETQYF
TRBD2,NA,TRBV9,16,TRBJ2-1,TGTGCCAGCAGCGTAACTAGCGGTCAGAAACCCAGTGAGCAGTTCTTC,CASSVTSGQKPSEQFF
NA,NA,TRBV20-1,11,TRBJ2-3,TGCAGTGCTAGCTTCGCGGATACGCAGTATTTT,CSASFADTQYF
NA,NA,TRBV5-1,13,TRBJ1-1,TGCGCCAGCAGCTTGGGTGGGGGCACTGAAGCTTTCTTT,CASSLGGGTEAFF
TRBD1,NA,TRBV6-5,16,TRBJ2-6,TGTGCCAGCAGTTGGGGACAGAACTCTGGGGCCAACGTCCTGACTTTC,CASSWGQNSGANVLTF
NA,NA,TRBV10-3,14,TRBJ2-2,TGTGCCATCAGTGAGTCGCTAGGCCCCGGGGAGCTGTTTTTT,CAISESLGPGELFF
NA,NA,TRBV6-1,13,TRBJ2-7,TGTGCCAGCAATCGGGGAGGGGGCCGCGAGCAGTACTTC,CASNRGGGREQYF
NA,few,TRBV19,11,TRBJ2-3,TGTGCCAGTAGTGTTGCAGATACGCAGTATTTT,CASSVADTQYF
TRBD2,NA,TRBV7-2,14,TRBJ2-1,TGTGCCAGCAGCTTATCTAGCGGGGGGTATGAGCAGTTCTTC,CASSLSSGGYEQFF
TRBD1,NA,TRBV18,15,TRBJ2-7,TGTGCCAGCTCACCTACCGGACAGGGGACCTACGAGCAGTACTTC,CASSPTGQGTYEQYF
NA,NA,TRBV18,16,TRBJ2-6,TGTGCCAGCTCACCGGGTCTTGGGGCCGGGGCCAACGTCCTGACTTTC,CASSPGLGAGANVLTF
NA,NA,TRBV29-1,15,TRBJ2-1,TGCAGCGTTGAAGATGGGTCGAGCTCCTACAATGAGCAGTTCTTC,CSVEDGSSSYNEQFF
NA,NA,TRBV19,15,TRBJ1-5,TGTGCCAGCCGGGTTCGGGTTACAGCCCAGGGGCCCCAGCATTTT,CASRVRVTAQGPQHF
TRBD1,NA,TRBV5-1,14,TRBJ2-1,TGCGCCAGCAGCCCCAGCAGGGGGCGGAATGAGCAGTTCTTC,CASSPSRGRNEQFF
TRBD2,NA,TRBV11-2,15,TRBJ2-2,TGTGCCAGCAGCTTACTGCGGGGGGGCGCCGGGGAGCTGTTTTTT,CASSLLRGGAGELFF
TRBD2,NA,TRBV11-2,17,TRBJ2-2,TGTGCCAGCAGCCCGAGGGCAGCGGGGCCGAACACCGGGGAGCTGTTTTTT,CASSPRAAGPNTGELFF
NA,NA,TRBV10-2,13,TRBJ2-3,TGCGCCAGCAGAGCAGCGGGTACAGATACGCAGTATTTT,CASRAAGTDTQYF
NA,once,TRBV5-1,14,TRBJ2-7,TGCGCCAGCAGCTTATCCGGGACAACTCTCGAGCAGTACTTC,CASSLSGTTLEQYF
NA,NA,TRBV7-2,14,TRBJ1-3,TGTGCCAGCAGCTTACAGAGCTCTGGAAACACCATATATTTT,CASSLQSSGNTIYF
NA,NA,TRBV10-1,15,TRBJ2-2,TGCGCCAGCAGTGCAGCAGGCCTAGTGACCGGGGAGCTGTTTTTT,CASSAAGLVTGELFF
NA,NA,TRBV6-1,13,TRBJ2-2,TGTGCCAGCAGACATGTAAGCACCGGGGAGCTGTTTTTT,CASRHVSTGELFF
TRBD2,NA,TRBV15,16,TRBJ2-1,TGTGCCACCAGCAGAGATAAGAGCGGGGGGTACAATGAGCAGTTCTTC,CATSRDKSGGYNEQFF
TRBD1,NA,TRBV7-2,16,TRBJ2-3,TGTGCCAGCAGCACCGCGTCAGGGGGCGTCACAGATACGCAGTATTTT,CASSTASGGVTDTQYF